These 10 T cell receptor beta chains share one sample of origin, sequenced in a study of shared clonotypes between healthy human individuals. Sequencing was performed with immunoSEQ multiplex PCR; in TCRdb, only in-frame clones are kept and a portion is missing. Of 700,000 or so clones in the sample, roughly 70% were seen once. The sequencing sample was made of memory CD4+ T cells sorted from blood. Noted subset: CD45RA-negative fraction. These TCRs come from a woman aged 25 to 39 in good health.

This clone has only a few counts. This rearrangement joins TRBV27 to TRBJ1-2; the D is unclear. The V end lost 2 bases, the J end lost 8 bases, and 18 bases lay between the germline ends. The CDR3 sequence is 15 residues long. CDR1 and CDR2 from the germline V gene are MNHEY and SMNVEV (reference sequence). CDR3 amino acids: CASSLPSGLSPGYTF. In nucleotides, the CDR3 is TGTGCCAGCAGTTTACCTTCGGGCCTCAGTCCGGGCTACACCTTC.

The chain links TRBV5-7 to TRBJ2-2; 7 nucleotides match TRBD2. TRBV5-7 is noted as an ORF with a role that remains uncertain. Unmatched junction bases numbered 12, after V lost 0 bases and J lost 1 base. This CDR3 spans 19 amino acids. The CDR3 coding sequence is TGTGCCAGCAGCTTGGCCCGTGTTGAAGGGACTAAGAACACCGGGGAGCTGTTTTTT. It codes for CASSLARVEGTKNTGELFF.

This rearrangement joins TRBV28 to TRBJ1-4; 7 nucleotides align to TRBD1. CDR3 length equals 13 residues. Trimming at V came to 7 bases and at J to 10 bases, leaving 9 bases not matched to a gene. Looked up from germline, CDR1 is MDHEN and CDR2 is SYDVKM. The CDR3 bases are TGTGCCAGCACCCCGGGACAGACACTAAAACTGTTTTTT. It is translated as CASTPGQTLKLFF.

The chain joins TRBV19 to TRBJ2-2; D is uncertain. This CDR3 contains 14 residues. V shed 5 bases and J shed 5 bases, with 12 bases lying between them. Germline CDR1 LNHDA, CDR2 SQIVND (reference sequence). The CDR3: CASSLRLSTGELFF. The DNA of the CDR3 is TGTGCCAGTAGTCTGCGTTTGAGTACCGGGGAGCTGTTTTTT.

The table lists this clone with a few counts. The chain joins TRBV5-1 to TRBJ2-1; 8 bases agree with TRBD2. The CDR3 extends over 17 amino acids. In germline, CDR1 is SGHRS, CDR2 YFSETQ. Trimming at V came to 2 bases and at J to 0 bases, leaving 7 bases not matched to a gene. The CDR3 here is CASSFGSGGISYNEQFF. CDR3 DNA sequence: TGCGCCAGCAGCTTTGGGAGCGGGGGAATCTCCTACAATGAGCAGTTCTTC.

The chain joins TRBV9 to TRBJ2-3; D possibly uses TRBD1 or TRBD2 (5 bases each). Between the trimmed V and J ends, which lost 0 bases and 5 bases, there was a span of 19 bases. There are 17 residues in the CDR3. Germline values: CDR1 SGDLS, CDR2 YYNGEE. In DNA form, the CDR3 reads TGTGCCAGCAGCGTAGGTTCCCCGGGGCGAAATAGAGATACGCAGTATTTT. It is translated as CASSVGSPGRNRDTQYF.

Turning to this clone: Other DNA sequences in this sample translate to the same CDR3. V is TRBV19 and J is TRBJ2-7, with TRBD2 as a possible D gene (5 bases). V was shortened by 3 bases and J by 6 bases, with 9 bases between the two germline ends. The CDR3 has 12 residues. Germline V gene sequence: CDR1 LNHDA, CDR2 SQIVND (reference sequence). The CDR3 DNA reads TGTGCCAGTAGTATCAGCGGAGGCGAGCAGTACTTC. Amino acid sequence: CASSISGGEQYF.

Only a few counts were recorded for this clone. The V and J genes are TRBV19 and TRBJ2-5, with D possibly called TRBD1 or TRBD2 (5 bases each). This CDR3 spans 13 amino acids. Germline V lookup: CDR1 LNHDA, CDR2 SQIVND (reference sequence). Trimming stripped 9 bases from V and 5 bases from J, with 16 bases between. The CDR3 sequence: CASRNRGMETQYF. The CDR3 bases are TGTGCCAGCCGTAATCGGGGCATGGAGACCCAGTACTTC.

The chain couples TRBV27 to TRBJ2-2; no definite D call. The V end was cut by 2 bases, the J end by 4 bases, with 5 bases between. Germline-derived CDR1 and CDR2 are MNHEY and SMNVEV (reference sequence). This CDR3 has 13 amino acids. The CDR3 spells CASSLVGTGELFF. The CDR3 bases are TGTGCCAGCAGTTTAGTGGGCACCGGGGAGCTGTTTTTT.

Ten or more counts support this clone. The chain combines TRBV28 with TRBJ1-5, with D possibly matching TRBD1 (5 bases). This CDR3 contains 13 residues. V was shortened by 1 base and J by 7 bases, with 8 bases between the two germline ends. CDR1 is MDHEN, CDR2 SYDVKM, per germline. In nucleotides, the CDR3 is TGTGCCAGCAGTTTATTGGGGGAACAGCCCCAGCATTTT. Translated, it gives CASSLLGEQPQHF.